The source of this TCR beta chain is a study of beta chain features in type 1 diabetes. Across the whole study: The patients were much like the healthy donors in age, gender and cell yields.

Comment on this clone: Its antigen remains unidentified.

Germline V gene sequence: CDR1 SGHRS, CDR2 YFSETQ. V lost 0 bases and J lost 4, with 8 bases in between. The CDR3 contains 14 residues. Study-level findings and limits: An over-representation of cells with high TCR expression could result from cDNA sequencing. Researchers report that Type 1 diabetes patients had moderately but significantly shorter TCRB CDR3s across all four CD4+ subsets. Any PCR bias toward short templates would affect both groups alike.

The sequenced template was cDNA made from the entire isolated RNA. Sequencing was performed with immunoSEQ multiplex PCR; in TCRdb, only in-frame clones are kept and a portion is missing. This repertoire shows about 270,000 clones, approximately 14% found once; its top ten account for 0.015% to 0.02%. The sample was naive CD4+ T cells from blood. This sequence was found in a man aged 25 to 40 with type 1 diabetes. J is TRBJ2-1 and V is TRBV5-1, with D perhaps matching TRBD1 (6 bases). CDR3 DNA sequence: TGCGCCAGCAGCTTGGTCCAGGGGTACAATGAGCAGTTCTTC. Translating gives CASSLVQGYNEQFF.